These 4 T cell receptor beta chains came from one sample sequenced in a study of T-cell reconstitution after alpha-beta-depleted transplantation in children. The authors prepared the TCRbeta library with unique molecular identifiers. TCRdb reanalysed the PCR reads using MiXCR and keeps one entry per CDR3 protein. Of roughly 180,000 distinct CDR3 sequences listed, 11% were seen once; the top ten hold roughly 13%. The specimen was PBMCs, collected before TCRalphabeta/CD19-depleted stem cell transplant. The receptor set was obtained from a boy aged 2 to 10 with acute myeloid leukemia, due to receive a stem cell transplant.

For this clonotype: Given a much more abundant clone one base away, this may be a read error. The chain has TRBV14 and TRBJ2-7; D gene ambiguous. V was cut by 1 base and J by 4 bases, with 14 bases left in between. Germline V CDR1 and CDR2: SGHDN, FVKESK. The CDR3 length is 15 residues. The CDR3 sequence: CASSQGLRVGYEQYF. The CDR3 coding sequence is TGTGCCAGCAGCCAAGGTCTAAGGGTAGGGTACGAGCAGTACTTC.

In this sample, this clonotype turned up many times. The V and J genes are TRBV28 and TRBJ2-5; D gene ambiguous. V dropped 2 bases and J dropped 3 bases, with 7 bases sitting between them. The CDR3 spans 13 residues. Looked up from germline, CDR1 is MDHEN and CDR2 is SYDVKM. CDR3 bases: TGTGCCAGCAGTTTACTGCTTGAAGAGACCCAGTACTTC. Its translation is CASSLLLEETQYF.

This clonotype was counted at least ten times. This sequence joins TRBV7-9 and TRBJ2-1, with 10 bases aligning to TRBD2. CDR1 is SEHNR, CDR2 FQNEAQ, per germline (reference sequence). Losses at the gene ends were 5 bases for V and 5 bases for J; bases not matched to a gene: 12. CDR3 length equals 17 residues. CDR3 residues: CASSLSPASGSNNEQFF. The CDR3 DNA reads as TGTGCCAGCAGCCTAAGCCCGGCTAGCGGGAGCAACAATGAGCAGTTCTTC.

The chain employs TRBV28 and TRBJ2-1; 13 bases are shared with TRBD2. The germline V gene encodes CDR1 MDHEN and CDR2 SYDVKM. The J segment lost 9 bases and the V segment lost 6 bases, leaving 11 bases of the junction unmatched. The CDR3 contains 16 residues. CDR3 DNA: TGTGCCAGCAGCGAATCAGAGGGACTAGCGGGAACTGAGCAGTTCTTC. The encoded protein is CASSESEGLAGTEQFF.